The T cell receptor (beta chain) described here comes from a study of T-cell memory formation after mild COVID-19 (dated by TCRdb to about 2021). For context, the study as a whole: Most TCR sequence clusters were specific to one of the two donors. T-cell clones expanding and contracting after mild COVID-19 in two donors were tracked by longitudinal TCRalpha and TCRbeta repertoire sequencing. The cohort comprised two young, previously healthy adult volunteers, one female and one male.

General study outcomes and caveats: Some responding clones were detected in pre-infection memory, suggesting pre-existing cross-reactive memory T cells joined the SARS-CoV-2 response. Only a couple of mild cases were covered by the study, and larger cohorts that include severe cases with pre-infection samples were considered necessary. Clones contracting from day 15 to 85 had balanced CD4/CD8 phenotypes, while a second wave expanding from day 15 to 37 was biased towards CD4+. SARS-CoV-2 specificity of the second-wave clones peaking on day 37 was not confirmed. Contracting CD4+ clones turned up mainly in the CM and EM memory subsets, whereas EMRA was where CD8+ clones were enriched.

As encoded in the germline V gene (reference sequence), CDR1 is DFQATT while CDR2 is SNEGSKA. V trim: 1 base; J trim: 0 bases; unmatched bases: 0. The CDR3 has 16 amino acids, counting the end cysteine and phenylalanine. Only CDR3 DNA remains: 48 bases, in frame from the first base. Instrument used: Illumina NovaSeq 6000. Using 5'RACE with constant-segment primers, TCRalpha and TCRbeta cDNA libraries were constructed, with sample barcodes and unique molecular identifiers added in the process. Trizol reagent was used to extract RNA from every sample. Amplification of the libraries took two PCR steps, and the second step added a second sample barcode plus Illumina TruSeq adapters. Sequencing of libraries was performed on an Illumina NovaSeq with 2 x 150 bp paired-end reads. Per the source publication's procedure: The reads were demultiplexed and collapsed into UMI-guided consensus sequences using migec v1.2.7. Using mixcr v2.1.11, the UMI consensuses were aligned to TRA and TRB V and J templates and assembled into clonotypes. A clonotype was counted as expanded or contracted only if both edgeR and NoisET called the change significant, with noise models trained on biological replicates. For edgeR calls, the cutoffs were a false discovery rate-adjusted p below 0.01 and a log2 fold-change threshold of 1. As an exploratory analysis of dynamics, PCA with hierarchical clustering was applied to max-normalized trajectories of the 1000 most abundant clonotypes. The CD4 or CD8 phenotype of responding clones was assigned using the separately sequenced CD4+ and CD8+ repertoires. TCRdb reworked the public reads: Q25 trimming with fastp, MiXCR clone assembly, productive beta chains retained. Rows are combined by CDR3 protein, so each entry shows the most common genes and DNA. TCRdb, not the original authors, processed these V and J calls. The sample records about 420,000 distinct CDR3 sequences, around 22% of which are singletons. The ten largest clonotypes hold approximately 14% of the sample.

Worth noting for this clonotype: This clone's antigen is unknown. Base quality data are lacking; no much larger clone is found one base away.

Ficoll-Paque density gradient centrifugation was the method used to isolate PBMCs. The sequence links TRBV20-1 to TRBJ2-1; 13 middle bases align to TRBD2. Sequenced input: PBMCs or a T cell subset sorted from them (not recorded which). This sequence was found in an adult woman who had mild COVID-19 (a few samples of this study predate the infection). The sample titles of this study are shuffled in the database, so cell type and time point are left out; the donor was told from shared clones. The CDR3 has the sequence CSARGLAGGSYNEQFF. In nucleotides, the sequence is TGCAGTGCTAGAGGACTAGCGGGAGGCTCCTACAATGAGCAGTTCTTC.